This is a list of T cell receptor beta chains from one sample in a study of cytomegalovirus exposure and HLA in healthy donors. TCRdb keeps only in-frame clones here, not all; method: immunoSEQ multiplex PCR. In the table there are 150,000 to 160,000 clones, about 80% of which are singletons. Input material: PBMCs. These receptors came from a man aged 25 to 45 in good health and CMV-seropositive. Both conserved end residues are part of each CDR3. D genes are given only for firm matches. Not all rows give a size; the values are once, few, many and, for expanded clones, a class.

CDR3 DNA: TGTGCCAGCAGTGGGCGGGACAGAGAAGAGACCCAGTACTTC
CDR3 protein: CASSGRDREETQYF
V gene: TRBV2
J gene: TRBJ2-5
clone size: NA
D gene: NA

CDR3 DNA: TGTTCCAGCAGCCCATCGGACAGGGGTTGGGTGACTGAAGCTTTCTTT
CDR3 protein: CSSSPSDRGWVTEAFF
V gene: TRBV7-9
J gene: TRBJ1-1
clone size: NA
D gene: TRBD1

CDR3 DNA: TGTGCCAGCAGCTCGGACGAACTAGCGGGCTCCTACAATGAGCAGTTCTTC
CDR3 protein: CASSSDELAGSYNEQFF
V gene: TRBV7-9
J gene: TRBJ2-1
clone size: NA
D gene: TRBD2

CDR3 DNA: TGTGCCAGCAGTGAAAGTGCTAGGTCTAGCGGCTACAATGAGCAGTTCTTC
CDR3 protein: CASSESARSSGYNEQFF
V gene: TRBV2
J gene: TRBJ2-1
clone size: NA
D gene: TRBD2

CDR3 DNA: TGCGCCAGCAGCTTGGTGGGAGCGCAAGAGACCCAGTACTTC
CDR3 protein: CASSLVGAQETQYF
V gene: TRBV5-1
J gene: TRBJ2-5
clone size: NA
D gene: NA

CDR3 DNA: TGTGCCAGCAGTTACGGACAGTCAGTCTACAATGAGCAGTTCTTC
CDR3 protein: CASSYGQSVYNEQFF
V gene: TRBV5-5
J gene: TRBJ2-1
clone size: NA
D gene: NA

CDR3 DNA: TGTGCCAGCTCACCACCGGAAGGGGATGGGACCGGGGAGCTGTTTTTT
CDR3 protein: CASSPPEGDGTGELFF
V gene: TRBV18
J gene: TRBJ2-2
clone size: NA
D gene: NA

CDR3 DNA: TGTGCCATCGGGACTGGAGCGAACACTGAAGCTTTCTTT
CDR3 protein: CAIGTGANTEAFF
V gene: TRBV10-3
J gene: TRBJ1-1
clone size: NA
D gene: NA

CDR3 DNA: TGCGCCAGCAGCCCCCCAGACAGGGGATATGGCTACACCTTC
CDR3 protein: CASSPPDRGYGYTF
V gene: TRBV5-1
J gene: TRBJ1-2
clone size: NA
D gene: TRBD1

CDR3 DNA: TGTGCCAGCGGGGAGGTCGCAACTAATGAAAAACTGTTTTTT
CDR3 protein: CASGEVATNEKLFF
V gene: TRBV6-1
J gene: TRBJ1-4
clone size: NA
D gene: NA

CDR3 DNA: TGTGCCAGCAGCGCCCACCGACAGGGAGGACGCCACCAAGAGACCCAGTACTTC
CDR3 protein: CASSAHRQGGRHQETQYF
V gene: TRBV9
J gene: TRBJ2-5
clone size: NA
D gene: NA

CDR3 DNA: TGTGCCAGCAGCTTGCTAGCGGGAGGGCTTGGTGAGCAGTTCTTC
CDR3 protein: CASSLLAGGLGEQFF
V gene: TRBV5-4
J gene: TRBJ2-1
clone size: few
D gene: TRBD2

CDR3 DNA: TGTGCCAGTATCCCGGACAGGGCCGGCTATGGCTACACCTTC
CDR3 protein: CASIPDRAGYGYTF
V gene: TRBV19
J gene: TRBJ1-2
clone size: NA
D gene: TRBD1

CDR3 DNA: TGTGCCAGCAGCGCTTTCCCCCGACTTTGCGGGAGCGAGCAGTACTTC
CDR3 protein: CASSAFPRLCGSEQYF
V gene: TRBV21-1
J gene: TRBJ2-7
clone size: NA
D gene: NA

CDR3 DNA: TGTGCCAGTAGTAGTCTTCGTGAGCAGTACTTC
CDR3 protein: CASSSLREQYF
V gene: TRBV19
J gene: TRBJ2-7
clone size: NA
D gene: NA

CDR3 DNA: TGCGCCAGCAGTGAGCAGGGTAAAGTCCGAGGTACCTACGAGCAGTACTTC
CDR3 protein: CASSEQGKVRGTYEQYF
V gene: TRBV10-1
J gene: TRBJ2-7
clone size: NA
D gene: NA

CDR3 DNA: TGTGCCAGCAGTCATACACAGGGCACAGATACGCAGTATTTT
CDR3 protein: CASSHTQGTDTQYF
V gene: TRBV27
J gene: TRBJ2-3
clone size: NA
D gene: NA

CDR3 DNA: TGTGCCAGTAGTATTGGCGGAAACCTCCCTCAGCCCCAGCATTTT
CDR3 protein: CASSIGGNLPQPQHF
V gene: TRBV19
J gene: TRBJ1-5
clone size: NA
D gene: NA

CDR3 DNA: TGTGCCAGCAGCTTCGACAGGGAATCAATCGACGAGCAGTACTTC
CDR3 protein: CASSFDRESIDEQYF
V gene: TRBV5-8
J gene: TRBJ2-7
clone size: once
D gene: TRBD1

CDR3 DNA: TGTGCCAGCGCCTATAGCGGGAGGTCAGATACGCAGTATTTT
CDR3 protein: CASAYSGRSDTQYF
V gene: TRBV9
J gene: TRBJ2-3
clone size: NA
D gene: TRBD2

CDR3 DNA: TGTGCCAGCAGCCCCTTTGGGGGCAGCATGAACACTGAAGCTTTCTTT
CDR3 protein: CASSPFGGSMNTEAFF
V gene: TRBV11-2
J gene: TRBJ1-1
clone size: few
D gene: NA

CDR3 DNA: TGCGCCAGCAGCCAAGAAAGACTACTAACCTACGAGCAGTACTTC
CDR3 protein: CASSQERLLTYEQYF
V gene: TRBV4-1
J gene: TRBJ2-7
clone size: NA
D gene: NA

CDR3 DNA: TGTGCCAGCAGGAGACAGGGCTTCACTAACTATGGCTACATCTTC
CDR3 protein: CASRRQGFTNYGYIF
V gene: TRBV27
J gene: TRBJ1-2
clone size: NA
D gene: TRBD1

CDR3 DNA: TGTGCCAGCAGCTTACGTTCTCCATGGCTAGCGACGACCGATACGCAGTATTTT
CDR3 protein: CASSLRSPWLATTDTQYF
V gene: TRBV11-2
J gene: TRBJ2-3
clone size: NA
D gene: NA

CDR3 DNA: TGTGCCAGCAGTGACTCACCTACAGGGGTCCACGGCTACACCTTC
CDR3 protein: CASSDSPTGVHGYTF
V gene: TRBV6-4
J gene: TRBJ1-2
clone size: NA
D gene: TRBD1

CDR3 DNA: TGCGCCAGCAGCGTCTCCGGGACTAGCGAACAAGAGACCCAGTACTTC
CDR3 protein: CASSVSGTSEQETQYF
V gene: TRBV5-1
J gene: TRBJ2-5
clone size: NA
D gene: TRBD2

CDR3 DNA: TGCGCCAGCAGCTCGACGGGACAGGCCAAAGAGACCCAGTACTTC
CDR3 protein: CASSSTGQAKETQYF
V gene: TRBV5-1
J gene: TRBJ2-5
clone size: NA
D gene: TRBD1

CDR3 DNA: TGCAGCGCAAAAGGGACTAGCCGCACAGATACGCAGTATTTT
CDR3 protein: CSAKGTSRTDTQYF
V gene: TRBV29-1
J gene: TRBJ2-3
clone size: few
D gene: TRBD2

CDR3 DNA: TGTGCCAGCAGTGGACTTTGGGATACGCAGTATTTT
CDR3 protein: CASSGLWDTQYF
V gene: TRBV2
J gene: TRBJ2-3
clone size: NA
D gene: NA

CDR3 DNA: TGTGCCAGCAGTTCGCCGGGGGGGGCACGAGATACGCAGTATTTT
CDR3 protein: CASSSPGGARDTQYF
V gene: TRBV28
J gene: TRBJ2-3
clone size: NA
D gene: TRBD2

CDR3 DNA: TGCAGCGTTGAGGAGGGCGGGGGGAATCAGCCCCAGCATTTT
CDR3 protein: CSVEEGGGNQPQHF
V gene: TRBV29-1
J gene: TRBJ1-5
clone size: NA
D gene: NA

CDR3 DNA: TGTGCCAGCACCACTGGCGGGAGGGCAGCCACCGGGGAGCTGTTTTTT
CDR3 protein: CASTTGGRAATGELFF
V gene: TRBV28
J gene: TRBJ2-2
clone size: NA
D gene: TRBD2

CDR3 DNA: TGCGCCAGCGGTACTAGCGGGAGGGTCAGTGCCGGGGAGCTGTTTTTT
CDR3 protein: CASGTSGRVSAGELFF
V gene: TRBV5-1
J gene: TRBJ2-2
clone size: NA
D gene: TRBD2

CDR3 DNA: TGTGCCAGCAGCCCTGGGGCAGGGGTGGCTGAAGCTTTCTTT
CDR3 protein: CASSPGAGVAEAFF
V gene: TRBV5-4
J gene: TRBJ1-1
clone size: NA
D gene: NA

CDR3 DNA: TGTGCCAGCAGCTTAGTCGGGCGGGGCGATGAGCAGTTCTTC
CDR3 protein: CASSLVGRGDEQFF
V gene: TRBV7-6
J gene: TRBJ2-1
clone size: NA
D gene: NA

CDR3 DNA: TGTGCCAGCAGTTTGCACGAAGCCCAGGGCACAGATACGCAGTATTTT
CDR3 protein: CASSLHEAQGTDTQYF
V gene: TRBV28
J gene: TRBJ2-3
clone size: NA
D gene: NA

CDR3 DNA: TGTGCCAGCAGTTTACGGTCGGAACTAGCGGGAGGGCGGTCCGAGCAGTACTTC
CDR3 protein: CASSLRSELAGGRSEQYF
V gene: TRBV28
J gene: TRBJ2-7
clone size: NA
D gene: TRBD2

CDR3 DNA: TGTGCCAGTAGTATGAGACAGGGAAGATCCTACGAGCAGTACTTC
CDR3 protein: CASSMRQGRSYEQYF
V gene: TRBV19
J gene: TRBJ2-7
clone size: NA
D gene: TRBD1